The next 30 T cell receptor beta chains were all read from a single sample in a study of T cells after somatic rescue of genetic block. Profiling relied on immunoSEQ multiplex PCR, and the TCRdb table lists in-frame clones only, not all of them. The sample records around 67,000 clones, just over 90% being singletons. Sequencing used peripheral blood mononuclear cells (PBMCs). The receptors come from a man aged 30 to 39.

CDR3 nucleotides: TGTGCCAGCAGTCCGGACAGGGGGCGAGGAAACACCATATATTTT. Translated: CASSPDRGRGNTIYF. V and J are TRBV28 and TRBJ1-3; 11 bases fit TRBD1. This CDR3 comprises 15 residues. Per the germline V gene, CDR1 is MDHEN and CDR2 is SYDVKM. After removal of 5 bases from V and 4 bases from J, the junction contained 4 bases not matched to a gene.

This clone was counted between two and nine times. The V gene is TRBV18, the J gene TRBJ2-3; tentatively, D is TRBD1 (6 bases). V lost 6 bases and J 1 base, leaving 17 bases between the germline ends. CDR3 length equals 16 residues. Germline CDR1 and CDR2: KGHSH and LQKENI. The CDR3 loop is CASSLDRDIRTDTQYF. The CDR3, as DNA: TGTGCCAGCTCCCTGGACCGGGACATTCGCACAGATACGCAGTATTTT.

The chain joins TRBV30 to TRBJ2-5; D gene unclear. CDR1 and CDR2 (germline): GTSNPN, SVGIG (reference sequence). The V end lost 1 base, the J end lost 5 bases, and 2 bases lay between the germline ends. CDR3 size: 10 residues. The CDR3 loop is CAWSGETQYF. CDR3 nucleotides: TGTGCCTGGAGTGGGGAGACCCAGTACTTC.

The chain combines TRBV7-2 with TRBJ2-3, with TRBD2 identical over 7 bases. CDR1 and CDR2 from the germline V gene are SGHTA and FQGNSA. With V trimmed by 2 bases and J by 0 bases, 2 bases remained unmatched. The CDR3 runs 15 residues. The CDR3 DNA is TGTGCCAGCAGCTTAAGCGGGATTAGCACAGATACGCAGTATTTT. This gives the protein CASSLSGISTDTQYF.

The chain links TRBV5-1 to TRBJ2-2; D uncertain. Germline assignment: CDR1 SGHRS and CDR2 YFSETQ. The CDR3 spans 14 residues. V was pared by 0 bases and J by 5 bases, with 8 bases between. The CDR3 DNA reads TGCGCCAGCAGCTTGGGTTTCGGGACCGGGGAGCTGTTTTTT. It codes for CASSLGFGTGELFF.

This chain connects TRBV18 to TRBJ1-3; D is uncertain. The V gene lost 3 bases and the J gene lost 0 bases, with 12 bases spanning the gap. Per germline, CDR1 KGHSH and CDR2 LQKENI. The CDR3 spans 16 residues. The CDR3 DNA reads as TGTGCCAGCTCACCTGACCAACTACCCTCTGGAAACACCATATATTTT. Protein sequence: CASSPDQLPSGNTIYF.

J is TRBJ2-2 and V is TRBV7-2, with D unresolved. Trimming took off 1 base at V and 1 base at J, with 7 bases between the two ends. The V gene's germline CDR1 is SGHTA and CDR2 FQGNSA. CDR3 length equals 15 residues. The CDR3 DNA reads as TGTGCCAGCAGCTTAGTAGGAAGGAACACCGGGGAGCTGTTTTTT. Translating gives CASSLVGRNTGELFF.

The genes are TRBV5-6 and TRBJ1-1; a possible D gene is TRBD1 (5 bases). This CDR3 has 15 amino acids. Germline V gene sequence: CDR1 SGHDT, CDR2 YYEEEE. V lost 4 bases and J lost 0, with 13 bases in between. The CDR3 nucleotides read TGTGCCAGCAGCCCCGTCCGGGGGATGAACACTGAAGCTTTCTTT. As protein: CASSPVRGMNTEAFF.

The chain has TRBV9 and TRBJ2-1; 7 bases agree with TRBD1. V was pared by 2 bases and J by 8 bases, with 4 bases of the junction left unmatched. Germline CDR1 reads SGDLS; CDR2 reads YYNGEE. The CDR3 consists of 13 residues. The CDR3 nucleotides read TGTGCCAGCAGCGTCGACAGGGTCGATGAGCAGTTCTTC. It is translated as CASSVDRVDEQFF.

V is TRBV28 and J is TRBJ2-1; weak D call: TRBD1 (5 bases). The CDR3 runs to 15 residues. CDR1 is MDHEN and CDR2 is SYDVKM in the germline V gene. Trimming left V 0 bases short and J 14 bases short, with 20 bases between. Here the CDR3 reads CASSLWSSPQGGEFF. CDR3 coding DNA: TGTGCCAGCAGTTTATGGTCTTCTCCCCAGGGTGGTGAGTTCTTC.

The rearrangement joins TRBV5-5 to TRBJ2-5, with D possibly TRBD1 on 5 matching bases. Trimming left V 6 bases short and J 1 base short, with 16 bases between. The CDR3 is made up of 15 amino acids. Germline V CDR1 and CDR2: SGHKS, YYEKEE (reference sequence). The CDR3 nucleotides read TGTGCCAGCACCCTCAGGCAGGGCCCCCAAGAGACCCAGTACTTC. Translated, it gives CASTLRQGPQETQYF. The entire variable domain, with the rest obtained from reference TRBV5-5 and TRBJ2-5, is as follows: DAGVTQSPTHLIKTRGQQVTLRCSPISGHKSVSWYQQVLGQGPQFIFQYYEKEERGRGNFPDRFSARQFPNYSSELNVNALLLGDSALYLCASTLRQGPQETQYFGPGTRLLVL.

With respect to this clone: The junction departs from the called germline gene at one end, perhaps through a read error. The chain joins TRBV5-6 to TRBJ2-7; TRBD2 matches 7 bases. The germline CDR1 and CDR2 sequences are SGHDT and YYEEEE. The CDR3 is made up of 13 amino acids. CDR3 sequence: CASSGEGFGRVIF. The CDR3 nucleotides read TGTGCCAGCAGCGGGGAGGGTTTTGGCAGGGTTATCTTC.

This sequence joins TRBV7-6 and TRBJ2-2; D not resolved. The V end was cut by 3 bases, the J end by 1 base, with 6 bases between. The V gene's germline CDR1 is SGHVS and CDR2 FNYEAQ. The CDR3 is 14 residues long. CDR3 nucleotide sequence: TGTGCCAGCAGCTTGGAAGAGAACACCGGGGAGCTGTTTTTT. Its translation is CASSLEENTGELFF.

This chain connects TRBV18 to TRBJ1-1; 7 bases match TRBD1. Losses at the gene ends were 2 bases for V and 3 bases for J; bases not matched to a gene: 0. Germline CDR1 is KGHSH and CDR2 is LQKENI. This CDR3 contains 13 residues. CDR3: CASSPTGDTEAFF. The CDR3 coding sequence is TGTGCCAGCTCACCAACAGGGGACACTGAAGCTTTCTTT.

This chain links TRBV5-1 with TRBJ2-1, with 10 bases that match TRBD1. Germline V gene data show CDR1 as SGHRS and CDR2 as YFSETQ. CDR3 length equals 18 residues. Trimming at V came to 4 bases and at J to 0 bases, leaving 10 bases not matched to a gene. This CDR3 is CASSTPGTGASSYNEQFF. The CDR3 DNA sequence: TGCGCCAGCAGCACTCCCGGGACAGGGGCGAGCTCCTACAATGAGCAGTTCTTC.

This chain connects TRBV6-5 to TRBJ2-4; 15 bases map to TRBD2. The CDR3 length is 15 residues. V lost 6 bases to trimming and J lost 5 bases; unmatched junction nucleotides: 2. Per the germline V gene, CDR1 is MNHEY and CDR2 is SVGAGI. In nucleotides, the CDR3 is TGTGCCAGCAGAGGACTAGCGGGGGGGGAAAACATTCAGTACTTC. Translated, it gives CASRGLAGGENIQYF.

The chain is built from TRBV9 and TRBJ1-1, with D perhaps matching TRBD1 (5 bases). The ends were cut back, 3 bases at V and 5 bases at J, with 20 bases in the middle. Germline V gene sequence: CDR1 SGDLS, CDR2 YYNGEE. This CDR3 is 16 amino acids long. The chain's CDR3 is CASSAVLGPGRTEAFF. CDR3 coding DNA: TGTGCCAGCAGCGCGGTTTTAGGGCCAGGGAGGACTGAAGCTTTCTTT.

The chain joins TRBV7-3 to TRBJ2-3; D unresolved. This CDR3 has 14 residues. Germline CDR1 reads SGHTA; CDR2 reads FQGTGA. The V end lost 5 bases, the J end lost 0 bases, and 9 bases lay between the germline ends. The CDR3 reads CASSPLLSTDTQYF. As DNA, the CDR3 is TGTGCCAGCAGCCCACTTTTAAGCACAGATACGCAGTATTTT.

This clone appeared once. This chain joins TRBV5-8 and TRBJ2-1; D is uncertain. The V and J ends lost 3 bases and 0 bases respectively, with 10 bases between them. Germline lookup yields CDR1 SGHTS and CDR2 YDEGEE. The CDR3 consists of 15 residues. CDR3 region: CASSSFPSSYNEQFF. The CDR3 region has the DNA TGTGCCAGCAGCTCCTTCCCTAGCTCCTACAATGAGCAGTTCTTC.

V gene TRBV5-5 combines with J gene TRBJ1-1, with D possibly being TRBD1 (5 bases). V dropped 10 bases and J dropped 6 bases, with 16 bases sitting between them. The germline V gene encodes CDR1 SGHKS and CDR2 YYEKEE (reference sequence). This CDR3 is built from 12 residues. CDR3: CAFGGYLAEAFF. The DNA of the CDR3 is TGTGCCTTTGGGGGATACTTGGCTGAAGCTTTCTTT.

CDR3 protein: CAISERTDTQYF. The DNA of the CDR3 is TGTGCCATCAGTGAGAGAACAGATACGCAGTATTTT. The J gene is TRBJ2-3, the V gene TRBV10-3; D is unclear. CDR1 is ENHRY, CDR2 SYGVKD, per germline. Trimming removed 2 bases at V and 3 bases at J, with 3 bases between. This CDR3 is 12 amino acids long.

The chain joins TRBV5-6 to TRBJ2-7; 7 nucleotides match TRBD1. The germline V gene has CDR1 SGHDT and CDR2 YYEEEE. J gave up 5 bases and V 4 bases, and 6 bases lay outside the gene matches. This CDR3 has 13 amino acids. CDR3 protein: CASSNTGADEQYF. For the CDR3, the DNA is TGTGCCAGCAGCAACACAGGGGCGGACGAGCAGTACTTC.

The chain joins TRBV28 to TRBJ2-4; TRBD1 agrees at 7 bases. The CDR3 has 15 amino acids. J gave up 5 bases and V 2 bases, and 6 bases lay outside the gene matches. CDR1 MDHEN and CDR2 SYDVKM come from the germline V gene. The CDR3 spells CASSLPAQGENIQYF. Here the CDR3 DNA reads TGTGCCAGCAGTTTACCGGCTCAGGGGGAAAACATTCAGTACTTC.

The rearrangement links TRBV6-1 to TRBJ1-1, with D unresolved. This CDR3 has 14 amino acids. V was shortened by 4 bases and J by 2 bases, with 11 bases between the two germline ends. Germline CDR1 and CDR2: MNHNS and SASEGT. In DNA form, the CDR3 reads TGTGCCAGCAGTGTGACACGCGTCAACACTGAAGCTTTCTTT. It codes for CASSVTRVNTEAFF.

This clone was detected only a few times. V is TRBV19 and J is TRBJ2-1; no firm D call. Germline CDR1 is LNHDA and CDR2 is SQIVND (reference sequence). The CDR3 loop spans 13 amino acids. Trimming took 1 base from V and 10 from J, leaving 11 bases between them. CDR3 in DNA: TGTGCCAGTAGTATAGGCGGCCGGCGGGAGCAGTTCTTC. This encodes CASSIGGRREQFF.

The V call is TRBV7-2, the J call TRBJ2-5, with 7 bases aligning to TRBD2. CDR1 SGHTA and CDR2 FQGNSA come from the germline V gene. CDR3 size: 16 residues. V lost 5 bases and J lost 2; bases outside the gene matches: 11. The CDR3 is CASSPRTSKLQETQYF. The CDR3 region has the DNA TGTGCCAGCAGCCCAAGGACTAGTAAATTACAAGAGACCCAGTACTTC.

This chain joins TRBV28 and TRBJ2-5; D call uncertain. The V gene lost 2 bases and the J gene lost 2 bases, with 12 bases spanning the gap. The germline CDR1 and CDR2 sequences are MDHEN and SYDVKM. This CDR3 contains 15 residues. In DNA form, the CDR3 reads TGTGCCAGCAGTTTACGGTGGTTGGGGCAAGAGACCCAGTACTTC. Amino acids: CASSLRWLGQETQYF. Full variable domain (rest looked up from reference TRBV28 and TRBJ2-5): DVKVTQSSRYLVKRTGEKVFLECVQDMDHENMFWYRQDPGLGLRLIYFSYDVKMKEKGDIPEGYSVSREKKERFSLILESASTNQTSMYLCASSLRWLGQETQYFGPGTRLLVL.

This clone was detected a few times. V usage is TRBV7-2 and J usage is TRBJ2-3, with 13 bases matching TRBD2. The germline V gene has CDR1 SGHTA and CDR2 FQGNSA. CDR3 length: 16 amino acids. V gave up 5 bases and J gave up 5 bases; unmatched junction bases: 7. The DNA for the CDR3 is TGTGCCAGCAGCCTATGGGGACTAGCGGGACTAGATACGCAGTATTTT. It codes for CASSLWGLAGLDTQYF.

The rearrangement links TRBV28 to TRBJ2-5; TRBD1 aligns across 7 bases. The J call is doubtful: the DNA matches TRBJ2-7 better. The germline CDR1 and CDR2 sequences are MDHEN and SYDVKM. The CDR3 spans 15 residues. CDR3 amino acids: CASSRGQRIPYEQYF. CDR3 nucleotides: TGTGCCAGCAGCAGGGGACAGCGGATCCCCTACGAGCAGTACTTC.

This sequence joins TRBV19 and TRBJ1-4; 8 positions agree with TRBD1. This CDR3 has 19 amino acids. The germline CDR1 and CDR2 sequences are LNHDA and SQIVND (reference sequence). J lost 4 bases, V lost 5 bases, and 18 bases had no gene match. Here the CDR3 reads CASSPRGQGGVTNNEKLFF. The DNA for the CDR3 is TGTGCCAGTAGTCCCCGCGGACAGGGTGGAGTCACGAATAATGAAAAACTGTTTTTT.